Below, 10 T cell receptor beta chains from the same sample are listed, as sequenced in a study of blood T cell repertoires in COVID-19. Measured with immunoSEQ multiplex PCR; TCRdb has only the in-frame clones, and not every one. The sample yields around 64,000 clones, 79% seen once. The material sequenced was peripheral blood. The source of these receptors is a man aged 55 to 69 with acute or convalescent COVID-19.

The gene calls are TRBV7-9 and TRBJ2-4; 9 bases fit TRBD2. Germline V lookup: CDR1 SEHNR, CDR2 FQNEAQ (reference sequence). The CDR3 covers 15 residues. The ends lost 6 bases at V and 3 bases at J; junction bases unmatched: 6. The CDR3 DNA follows: TGTGCCAGCAGTTCGCTAGCGGGGCGCAAAAACATTCAGTACTTC. Translating it yields CASSSLAGRKNIQYF.

The CDR3 spells CASSLERGVEQYF. The CDR3 DNA is TGTGCCAGCAGTTTGGAGCGTGGAGTCGAGCAGTACTTC. The rearrangement uses TRBV27 and TRBJ2-7, with D unresolved. Germline V gene sequence: CDR1 MNHEY, CDR2 SMNVEV (reference sequence). The CDR3 has 13 amino acids. Trimming left V 3 bases short and J 6 bases short, with 12 bases between.

The V call is TRBV30, the J call TRBJ2-7; D perhaps matches TRBD1 (8 bases). CDR1 is GTSNPN and CDR2 is SVGIG in the germline V gene (reference sequence). The ends were cut back, 2 bases at V and 1 base at J, with 15 bases in the middle. This CDR3 comprises 15 residues. CDR3 in DNA: TGTGCCTGGAGTTGGAACAGGGGGGGATCCTACGAGCAGTACTTC. Protein: CAWSWNRGGSYEQYF.

The chain has TRBV6-1 and TRBJ2-3; no definite D call. Per germline, CDR1 MNHNS and CDR2 SASEGT. Trimming removed 2 bases from V and 2 bases from J, with 11 bases in between. This CDR3 spans 15 amino acids. The CDR3 spells CASSENSYFTDTQYF. CDR3 in DNA: TGTGCCAGCAGTGAAAACAGTTATTTCACAGATACGCAGTATTTT.

Remarks on this clone: Its ends do not fully match the called genes, so a read error is possible. CDR3 DNA sequence: TGTGCCAGTAGTTTTGGGGACAGCTCCCACGAGCAGTACTTC. It specifies CASSFGDSSHEQYF. The chain combines TRBV19 with TRBJ2-7, with TRBD1 matching over 7 bases. Germline V gene data show CDR1 as LNHDA and CDR2 as SQIVND (reference sequence). This CDR3 has 14 amino acids.

A single count supports this clone. J is TRBJ2-7 and V is TRBV2; TRBD1 aligns across 10 bases. The V gene's germline CDR1 is SNHLY and CDR2 FYNNEI. The V segment lost 4 bases and the J segment 4 bases; nucleotides outside the gene matches: 10. The CDR3 length is 16 residues. The CDR3 DNA follows: TGTGCCAGCAGTGGAACGGGACAGGGGCGTAAGTACGAGCAGTACTTC. Its translation: CASSGTGQGRKYEQYF.

V usage is TRBV7-2 and J usage is TRBJ1-5, with D unresolved. The CDR3 has 14 residues. Trimming took off 4 bases at V and 3 bases at J, with 10 bases between the two ends. The germline V gene encodes CDR1 SGHTA and CDR2 FQGNSA. CDR3 region: CASSSEDFNQPQHF. CDR3 nucleotides: TGTGCCAGCAGCTCTGAAGACTTCAATCAGCCCCAGCATTTT.

The V and J genes are TRBV2 and TRBJ1-3; 7 bases agree with TRBD1. Trimming at V came to 8 bases and at J to 7 bases, leaving 8 bases not matched to a gene. The CDR3 consists of 13 residues. The V gene's germline CDR1 is SNHLY and CDR2 FYNNEI. The DNA of the CDR3 is TGTGCCAGCTCACAGGGGCAGGGGAACACCATATATTTT. It specifies CASSQGQGNTIYF.

The V gene is TRBV7-9, the J gene TRBJ2-7; TRBD1 is a possible D gene (5 bases). Germline V gene sequence: CDR1 SEHNR, CDR2 FQNEAQ (reference sequence). The CDR3 has 15 residues. The V end was cut by 2 bases, the J end by 4 bases, with 15 bases between. CDR3: CASSLTGDYVYEQYF. CDR3 sequence (DNA): TGTGCCAGCAGCTTAACAGGTGATTATGTGTACGAGCAGTACTTC. Looking up the rest from reference TRBV7-9 and TRBJ2-7 gives the full variable domain: DTGVSQNPRHKITKRGQNVTFRCDPISEHNRLYWYRQTLGQGPEFLTYFQNEAQLEKSRLLSDRFSAERPKGSFSTLEIQRTEQGDSAMYLCASSLTGDYVYEQYFGPGTRLTVT.

This clone was seen just once. The chain uses TRBV3-1 (or the pseudogene TRBV3-2) and TRBJ2-1, with 10 bases identical to TRBD2. The CDR3 spans 17 residues. V trimming: 6 bases; J trimming: 1 base; junction bases outside the gene matches: 9. Germline V gives CDR1 LGHDT, CDR2 YNNKEL (reference sequence). CDR3 coding DNA: TGTGCCAGCAGTTACACTACTAGCGGGAATTCCTACAATGAGCAGTTCTTC. This gives the protein CASSYTTSGNSYNEQFF.